The TCR beta chain under discussion was sequenced for a study of T cell changes during pregnancy in multiple sclerosis. The CDR3 runs 15 residues. The germline gives CDR1 SGHRS, CDR2 YFSETQ. The junction had 6 bases not matched to a gene; V was cut back by 0 bases and J by 7 bases. Clones were read by immunoSEQ multiplex PCR, and TCRdb kept only the in-frame ones, dropping some. Of approximately 100,000 clones in the sample, around 93% were seen once. The chain has TRBV5-1 and TRBJ1-5, with 8 positions matching TRBD1. This clonotype was sampled from a female donor with multiple sclerosis, enrolled in a pregnancy study. The input for sequencing was peripheral blood, taken before pregnancy. The CDR3 spells CASSLETGAGQPQHF. CDR3 nucleotides: TGCGCCAGCAGCTTGGAGACAGGGGCGGGACAGCCCCAGCATTTT.